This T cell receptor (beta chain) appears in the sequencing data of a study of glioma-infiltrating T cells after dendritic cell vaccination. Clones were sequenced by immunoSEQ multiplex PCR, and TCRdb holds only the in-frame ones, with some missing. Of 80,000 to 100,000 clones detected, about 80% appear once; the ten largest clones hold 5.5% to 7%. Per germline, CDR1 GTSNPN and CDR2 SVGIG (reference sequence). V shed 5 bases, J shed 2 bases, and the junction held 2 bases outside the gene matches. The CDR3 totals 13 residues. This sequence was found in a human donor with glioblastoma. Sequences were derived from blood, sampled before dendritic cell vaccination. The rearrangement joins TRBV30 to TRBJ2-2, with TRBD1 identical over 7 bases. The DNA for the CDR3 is TGTGCCTGGGGGACAGACAACACCGGGGAGCTGTTTTTT. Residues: CAWGTDNTGELFF.